This TCR beta chain was retrieved from a study of T-cell memory formation after mild COVID-19. Study-level background: Largely, the TCR clusters proved donor specific.

In this sample, this clonotype turned up a few times. Its antigen is currently unknown. Points from the study as a whole: Shrinking CD4+ clones were chiefly CM and EM; CD8+ ones were chiefly EMRA.

This CDR3 comprises 16 residues. From germline, CDR1 is SGHRS and CDR2 YFSETQ. V shed 4 bases, J shed 0 bases, and the junction held 6 bases outside the gene matches. Libraries for TCRalpha and TCRbeta carried sample barcodes and unique molecular identifiers via 5'RACE. MiXCR, applied by TCRdb to the 5' RACE reads, yields one record per CDR3 protein. This sample carries about 310,000 distinct CDR3 sequences, roughly a fifth of them seen once, and the ten largest clones take around a fifth. J is TRBJ2-3 and V is TRBV5-1; TRBD2 aligns across 9 bases. This receptor was taken from a young man who had mild COVID-19 (a few samples of this study predate the infection). Cell type and time point are not known. Material for sequencing was PBMCs or a T cell subset sorted from them (not recorded which). The DNA for the CDR3 is TGCGCCAGCAGCCCGGACAGCGGGGGGAGCACAGATACGCAGTATTTT. Residues: CASSPDSGGSTDTQYF.